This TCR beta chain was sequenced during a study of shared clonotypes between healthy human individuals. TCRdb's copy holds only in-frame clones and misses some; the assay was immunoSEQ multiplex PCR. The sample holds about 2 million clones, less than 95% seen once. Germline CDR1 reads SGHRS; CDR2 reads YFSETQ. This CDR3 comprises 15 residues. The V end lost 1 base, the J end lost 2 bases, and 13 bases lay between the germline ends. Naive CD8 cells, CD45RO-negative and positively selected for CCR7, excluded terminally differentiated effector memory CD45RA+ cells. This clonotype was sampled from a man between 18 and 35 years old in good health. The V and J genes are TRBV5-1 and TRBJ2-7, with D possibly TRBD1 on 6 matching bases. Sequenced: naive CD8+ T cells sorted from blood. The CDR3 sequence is CASSLRGTQTYEQYF. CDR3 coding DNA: TGCGCCAGCAGCTTGAGGGGGACACAGACCTACGAGCAGTACTTC.